The 30 T cell receptor beta chains reported below all come from one sample, sequenced in a study of blood T cell repertoires in COVID-19. Measured with immunoSEQ multiplex PCR; TCRdb has only the in-frame clones, and not every one. The repertoire holds fewer than 250,000 clones, with 85% to 90% as singletons. Sequencing was carried out using peripheral blood. The receptors were sampled from a man aged 50 or older with COVID-19, enrolled during active disease.

J is TRBJ1-2 and V is TRBV27; D unclear. Germline V gives CDR1 MNHEY, CDR2 SMNVEV (reference sequence). The CDR3 has 13 residues. V was shortened by 3 bases and J by 3 bases, with 8 bases between the two germline ends. The chain's CDR3 is CASSLWRDYGYTF. The CDR3 DNA reads as TGTGCCAGCAGTTTGTGGCGGGACTATGGCTACACCTTC.

This clone has only a few counts. Its ends do not fully match the called genes, so a read error is possible. The chain combines TRBV7-7 with TRBJ2-3; TRBD2 aligns across 7 bases. Looked up from germline, CDR1 is SSHAT and CDR2 is FNYEAQ (reference sequence). The CDR3 contains 17 residues. CDR3 bases: TGTGCTAGCAGCTTAGTGGGGCTGGCGGGAGCGAAAGATACGCAGTATTTT. This encodes CASSLVGLAGAKDTQYF. Using reference TRBV7-7 and TRBJ2-3 for the parts outside the CDR3, the full variable domain is GAGVSQSPRYKVTKRGQDVTLRCDPISSHATLYWYQQALGQGPEFLTYFNYEAQPDKSGLPSDRFSAERPEGSISTLTIQRTEQRDSAMYRCASSLVGLAGAKDTQYFGPGTRLTVL.

This sequence joins TRBV2 and TRBJ1-1; D perhaps matches TRBD1 (5 bases). The CDR3 length is 14 residues. The V gene lost 6 bases and the J gene lost 0 bases, with 11 bases spanning the gap. The germline V gene encodes CDR1 SNHLY and CDR2 FYNNEI. The CDR3 protein is CASRKDTLNTEAFF. The CDR3 DNA sequence: TGTGCCAGCAGGAAGGACACGTTGAACACTGAAGCTTTCTTT.

The CDR3 here is CASSAIRQVPYEQYF. In nucleotides, the CDR3 is TGTGCCAGCAGTGCGATTCGACAGGTCCCCTACGAGCAGTACTTC. The rearrangement uses TRBV2 and TRBJ2-7; tentative D call: TRBD1 (6 bases). Germline-derived CDR1 and CDR2 are SNHLY and FYNNEI. This CDR3 region has 15 residues. V lost 4 bases and J lost 2, with 15 bases in between. The full variable domain, rest sourced from reference TRBV2 and TRBJ2-7, is EPEVTQTPSHQVTQMGQEVILRCVPISNHLYFYWYRQILGQKVEFLVSFYNNEISEKSEIFDDQFSVERPDGSNFTLKIRSTKLEDSAMYFCASSAIRQVPYEQYFGPGTRLTVT.

V and J are TRBV4-1 and TRBJ1-2, with 8 nucleotides matching TRBD1. V lost 3 bases and J lost 4; bases outside the gene matches: 7. Germline CDR1 reads MGHRA; CDR2 reads YSYEKL. There are 15 residues in the CDR3. The chain's CDR3 is CASSQRQGISYGYTF. The CDR3 region has the DNA TGCGCCAGCAGCCAGAGACAGGGGATCAGCTATGGCTACACCTTC.

The V and J genes are TRBV27 and TRBJ2-3; the match to TRBD1 covers 10 bases. Trimming at V came to 5 bases and at J to 2 bases, leaving 10 bases not matched to a gene. This CDR3 is built from 17 residues. Germline assignment: CDR1 MNHEY and CDR2 SMNVEV (reference sequence). This CDR3 reads CASSPTTGGSNTDTQYF. The CDR3 DNA reads as TGTGCCAGCAGTCCAACGACAGGGGGCAGCAACACAGATACGCAGTATTTT.

The chain links TRBV27 to TRBJ2-7; maybe TRBD1 (8 bases). V was cut by 4 bases and J by 0 bases, with 25 bases left in between. Germline V lookup: CDR1 MNHEY, CDR2 SMNVEV (reference sequence). The CDR3 totals 19 residues. In nucleotides, the CDR3 is TGTGCCAGCAGTTCCCGGACAGGGAGGCTAGCGGACACCTCCTACGAGCAGTACTTC. It specifies CASSSRTGRLADTSYEQYF.

The chain carries TRBV7-3 and TRBJ2-3; 8 bases are a match to TRBD2. The germline gives CDR1 SGHTA, CDR2 FQGTGA. V trimming: 1 base; J trimming: 4 bases; junction bases outside the gene matches: 10. The CDR3 has 17 amino acids. The CDR3 DNA is TGTGCCAGCAGCTTAAGCCCCTCAAGCGGGGGAGCAGATACGCAGTATTTT. Its translation is CASSLSPSSGGADTQYF.

This clone was seen a few times. This chain uses TRBV12-5 with TRBJ1-2; D gene unclear. V shed 8 bases and J shed 3 bases, with 10 bases lying between them. CDR3 size: 12 residues. The germline gives CDR1 LGHNT, CDR2 FRNRAP. CDR3: CASLKIDYGYTF. CDR3 bases: TGTGCTAGTCTGAAGATAGACTATGGCTACACCTTC.

The V call is TRBV19, the J call TRBJ1-1; D unclear. Trimming pared 5 bases from V and 0 bases from J, leaving 7 bases between. The germline V gene has CDR1 LNHDA and CDR2 SQIVND (reference sequence). The CDR3 contains 13 residues. CDR3 sequence: CASSSVLNTEAFF. In DNA, the CDR3 is TGTGCCAGTAGTTCGGTTTTGAACACTGAAGCTTTCTTT.

This rearrangement joins TRBV7-3 to TRBJ2-3; D is unclear. CDR3 length: 13 amino acids. V was clipped by 2 bases and J by 0 bases, with 3 bases between them. Per the germline V gene, CDR1 is SGHTA and CDR2 is FQGTGA. CDR3 nucleotide sequence: TGTGCCAGCAGCTTACTCAGCACAGATACGCAGTATTTT. Translated: CASSLLSTDTQYF.

This chain links TRBV19 with TRBJ2-2; D might be TRBD2 (5 bases). There are 15 residues in the CDR3. Germline V lookup: CDR1 LNHDA, CDR2 SQIVND (reference sequence). V shed 8 bases and J shed 6 bases, with 19 bases lying between them. The CDR3, as DNA: TGTGCCAGTCACCTTACTAGTCCCCTGGCCGGGGAGCTGTTTTTT. Translation gives CASHLTSPLAGELFF.

V and J are TRBV4-1 and TRBJ2-7, with D possibly TRBD1 on 6 matching bases. The CDR3 totals 15 residues. V lost 0 bases and J lost 4, with 13 bases in between. Germline V gene data show CDR1 as MGHRA and CDR2 as YSYEKL. The CDR3 reads CASSQDPTGYYEQYF. CDR3 nucleotide sequence: TGCGCCAGCAGCCAAGATCCGACAGGTTATTACGAGCAGTACTTC.

The chain has TRBV9 and TRBJ1-2, with 9 nucleotides matching TRBD1. The CDR3 loop spans 12 amino acids. V shed 7 bases and J 8 bases; nucleotides not matched to a gene: 6. Germline CDR1 reads SGDLS; CDR2 reads YYNGEE. This chain's CDR3 is CASSRTGEGYTF. The DNA of the CDR3 is TGTGCCAGCTCTCGGACAGGGGAAGGCTACACCTTC.

The CDR3: CASSVQGLGNQPQHF. Here the CDR3 DNA reads TGTGCCAGTAGTGTACAGGGTCTGGGCAATCAGCCCCAGCATTTT. The chain couples TRBV19 to TRBJ1-5; perhaps TRBD1 as D (6 bases). Trimming shortened V by 5 bases and J by 2 bases, and 13 bases separated the two germline ends. CDR1 is LNHDA and CDR2 is SQIVND in the germline V gene (reference sequence). The CDR3 sequence is 15 residues long.

The genes are TRBV7-8 and TRBJ2-1; D possibly corresponds to TRBD2 (5 bases). CDR1 SGHVS and CDR2 FQNEAQ come from the germline V gene. CDR3 size: 10 residues. This CDR3 reads CAAGFREQFF. In nucleotides, the CDR3 is TGTGCGGCGGGTTTTCGGGAGCAGTTCTTC. Looking up the rest from reference TRBV7-8 and TRBJ2-1 gives the full variable domain: GAGVSQSPRYKVAKRGQDVALRCDPISGHVSLFWYQQALGQGPEFLTYFQNEAQLDKSGLPSDRFFAERPEGSVSTLKIQRTQQEDSAVYLCAAGFREQFFGPGTRLTVL.

The chain carries TRBV6-6 and TRBJ2-7; TRBD1 matches 7 bases. The CDR3 totals 15 residues. V gave up 6 bases and J gave up 1 base; unmatched junction bases: 9. CDR1 and CDR2 (germline): MNHNY, SVGAGI (reference sequence). For the CDR3, the DNA is TGTGCCAGCAGCCCCGGGACAGCCGTTTCCTACGAGCAGTACTTC. This gives the protein CASSPGTAVSYEQYF.

This clone occurred a few times. The rearrangement uses TRBV18 and TRBJ2-2; 9 nucleotides align to TRBD1. This CDR3 contains 18 residues. Unmatched junction bases numbered 10, after V lost 4 bases and J lost 1 base. Germline V lookup: CDR1 KGHSH, CDR2 LQKENI. The CDR3 reads CASSQDLPGQGNTGELFF. The CDR3 bases are TGTGCCAGCTCACAAGATTTACCGGGACAGGGGAACACCGGGGAGCTGTTTTTT.

This sequence joins TRBV6-6 and TRBJ2-7; 9 bases fit TRBD2. The CDR3 has 14 residues. The V gene's germline CDR1 is MNHNY and CDR2 SVGAGI (reference sequence). The V segment lost 4 bases and the J segment 4 bases; nucleotides outside the gene matches: 5. Here the CDR3 reads CASSSLAGVYEQYF. DNA for the CDR3: TGTGCCAGCAGTTCCTTAGCGGGAGTTTACGAGCAGTACTTC.

This chain connects TRBV18 to TRBJ2-5; 8 nucleotides line up with TRBD1. V was pared by 2 bases and J by 3 bases, with 5 bases of the junction left unmatched. Germline V CDR1 and CDR2: KGHSH, LQKENI. This CDR3 is 15 amino acids long. The CDR3: CASSPTGQGEETQYF. CDR3 in DNA: TGTGCCAGCTCACCAACTGGACAGGGTGAAGAGACCCAGTACTTC.

The J gene is TRBJ2-1, the V gene TRBV29-1, with D possibly TRBD2 on 6 matching bases. The germline V and J ends were trimmed by 2 bases and 0 bases, with 14 bases remaining between them. There are 16 residues in the CDR3. The germline V gene has CDR1 SQVTM and CDR2 ANQGSEA. CDR3 in DNA: TGCAGCGTTGAATTACAGGCGGGAAACTCCTACAATGAGCAGTTCTTC. The encoded protein is CSVELQAGNSYNEQFF.

The J gene is TRBJ2-1, the V gene TRBV2, with TRBD1 identical over 9 bases. Germline loops: CDR1 SNHLY, CDR2 FYNNEI. J gave up 6 bases and V 8 bases, and 17 bases lay outside the gene matches. This CDR3 is 17 amino acids long. In DNA, the CDR3 is TGTGCCAGCCTGCCGAACAGGGGGCGTGTTCTCGGCAATGAGCAGTTCTTC. The encoded protein is CASLPNRGRVLGNEQFF.

The CDR3, as DNA: TGTGCCATCAGTGACCCGGGACTAGCGGGAGGCTCCAATGAGCAGTTCTTC. Translation: CAISDPGLAGGSNEQFF. The J gene is TRBJ2-1, the V gene TRBV10-3; 15 nucleotides line up with TRBD2. V shed 3 bases, J shed 6 bases, and the junction held 6 bases outside the gene matches. The length of the CDR3 is 17 residues. Per the germline V gene, CDR1 is ENHRY and CDR2 is SYGVKD.

The chain employs TRBV10-3 and TRBJ2-3; D is perhaps TRBD2 (6 bases). Looked up from germline, CDR1 is ENHRY and CDR2 is SYGVKD. The V end was cut by 4 bases, the J end by 3 bases, with 14 bases between. This CDR3 has 15 amino acids. The CDR3 DNA reads as TGTGCCATCAGTGTGGGTCTAGCGAAAACAGATACGCAGTATTTT. Protein: CAISVGLAKTDTQYF.

The chain combines TRBV6-2 or TRBV6-3 with TRBJ1-1, with no clear D. CDR1 is MNHEY and CDR2 is SVGEGT in the germline V gene. The CDR3 contains 13 residues. The germline V and J ends were trimmed by 2 bases and 4 bases, with 8 bases remaining between them. The CDR3 spells CASSYESATEAFF. The CDR3 DNA follows: TGTGCCAGCAGTTACGAGTCCGCCACTGAAGCTTTCTTT.

The gene calls are TRBV7-3 and TRBJ2-1; no clear D. V was shortened by 4 bases and J by 6 bases, with 10 bases between the two germline ends. There are 13 residues in the CDR3. Looked up from germline, CDR1 is SGHTA and CDR2 is FQGTGA. The CDR3 region is CASSYPSVNEQFF. CDR3 nucleotides: TGTGCCAGCAGCTACCCTAGTGTCAATGAGCAGTTCTTC.

The chain uses TRBV5-1 and TRBJ2-2, with 12 bases matching TRBD2. In germline, CDR1 is SGHRS, CDR2 YFSETQ. The CDR3 consists of 18 residues. Germline trimming cut 0 bases from V and 3 bases from J; bases unmatched to any gene: 6. The CDR3 DNA reads as TGCGCCAGCAGCTTGGGACTAGCGGGAGTTGGGTACACCGGGGAGCTGTTTTTT. It specifies CASSLGLAGVGYTGELFF.

The V and J genes are TRBV28 and TRBJ1-6; 8 nucleotides line up with TRBD1. Germline V CDR1 and CDR2: MDHEN, SYDVKM. The CDR3 is made up of 17 amino acids. The J segment lost 9 bases and the V segment lost 1 base, leaving 11 bases of the junction unmatched. CDR3 nucleotide sequence: TGTGCCAGCAGTTTATTCTCTGGGACAGGAGGTGGTTCACCCCTCCACTTT. Translating gives CASSLFSGTGGGSPLHF.

V is TRBV5-1 and J is TRBJ2-7; 8 nucleotides match TRBD1. This CDR3 is 13 amino acids long. Germline lookup yields CDR1 SGHRS and CDR2 YFSETQ. V shed 3 bases and J 5 bases; nucleotides not matched to a gene: 4. CDR3: CASSWTGSDEQYF. Here the CDR3 DNA reads TGCGCCAGCAGCTGGACAGGGTCCGACGAGCAGTACTTC.

J is TRBJ2-7 and V is TRBV27; the match to TRBD1 covers 9 bases. Germline V CDR1 and CDR2: MNHEY, SMNVEV (reference sequence). This CDR3 region has 14 residues. J lost 7 bases, V lost 5 bases, and 9 bases had no gene match. CDR3 DNA sequence: TGTGCCAGCAGTCCCCGGGGACAGGGAAGGGAGCAGTACTTC. Its translation is CASSPRGQGREQYF.